This TCR beta chain was captured by sequencing in a study of cytomegalovirus exposure and HLA in healthy donors. Study in general: Across under 450 genotyped donors, roughly 85% landed in the Caucasian-associated ancestry cluster.

Study-level results: It was in a later analysis that TCR association rates were seen to vary by HLA locus, highest for DRB1 and lowest for HLA-C. In a later analysis, a genetic analysis reported fewer productive-TCR N-insertions in an Asian-associated ancestry cluster than the cohort average. Analysis performed later found about 18,000 TCR beta sequences associated with HLA alleles at 0.05 false discovery rate.

For this clone: What it binds is not known.

The PCR contained 60 Vbeta and 13 Jbeta primers. Using immunoSEQ multiplex PCR, the repertoire was profiled, and TCRdb retains in-frame clones only, with some absent. The sample lists about 120,000 clones, around 62% occurring once. The junction had 7 bases not matched to a gene; V was cut back by 4 bases and J by 5 bases. The CDR3 length is 15 residues. From germline, CDR1 is SGHTA and CDR2 FQGNSA. The TCR sequence derives from a woman in her thirties or forties in good health and CMV-seropositive. Sequenced input: PBMCs. J is TRBJ1-4 and V is TRBV7-2, with 7 bases aligning to TRBD1. CDR3 protein: CASSSQGQINEKLFF. Here the CDR3 DNA reads TGTGCCAGCAGCTCCCAGGGACAGATCAATGAAAAACTGTTTTTT.